Listed below are T cell receptor beta chains from one sample, sequenced in a study of blood T cells in healthy people across ages. Each CDR3 protein is one row after TCRdb ran MiXCR on the 5' RACE reads. The sample carries around 1,800,000 distinct CDR3 sequences, more than 35% recorded once. Input material: blood. The source is a human donor in good health. The CDR3 runs from the conserved cysteine through the conserved F or W. The D gene is left open where the match is weak. Clone sizes are given selectively: once, few, many, or a class where the clone is expanded.

clone size: few
J gene: TRBJ1-4
D gene: .
V gene: TRBV12-3/TRBV12-4
CDR3 protein: CASSKTPDEKLFF
CDR3 DNA: TGTGCCAGCAGCAAGACTCCAGATGAAAAACTGTTTTTT

clone size: .
J gene: TRBJ1-5
D gene: TRBD1
V gene: TRBV20-1
CDR3 protein: CSAWTGSNQPQHF
CDR3 DNA: TGCAGCGCCTGGACAGGCTCCAATCAGCCCCAGCATTTT

clone size: .
J gene: TRBJ1-6
D gene: TRBD1
V gene: TRBV6-6
CDR3 protein: CASSYTGQDSPLHF
CDR3 DNA: TGTGCCAGCAGTTACACAGGACAGGATTCACCCCTCCACTTT

clone size: .
J gene: TRBJ1-4
D gene: .
V gene: TRBV6-2/TRBV6-3
CDR3 protein: CASSQTSVILFF
CDR3 DNA: TGTGCCAGCAGTCAAACGTCCGTGATACTGTTTTTT

clone size: few
J gene: TRBJ2-1
D gene: TRBD1
V gene: TRBV20-1
CDR3 protein: CSATTGAPSSYNEQFF
CDR3 DNA: TGCAGTGCTACTACAGGGGCCCCGAGCTCCTACAATGAGCAGTTCTTC

clone size: .
J gene: TRBJ2-1
D gene: TRBD1
V gene: TRBV29-1
CDR3 protein: CSVAGRGNYEQFF
CDR3 DNA: TGCAGCGTTGCGGGCAGGGGGAACTATGAGCAGTTCTTC

clone size: .
J gene: TRBJ2-3
D gene: .
V gene: TRBV20-1
CDR3 protein: CSAGPTSTDTQYF
CDR3 DNA: TGCAGTGCGGGGCCTACTAGCACAGATACGCAGTATTTT

clone size: .
J gene: TRBJ2-5
D gene: .
V gene: TRBV20-1
CDR3 protein: CSAWCFGGPREQYF
CDR3 DNA: TGCAGTGCTTGGTGTTTTGGGGGGCCGAGAGAGCAGTACTTC

clone size: once
J gene: TRBJ2-3
D gene: .
V gene: TRBV3-1
CDR3 protein: CASSQELGVDTQYF
CDR3 DNA: TGTGCCAGCAGCCAAGAACTAGGGGTGGATACGCAGTATTTT

clone size: few
J gene: TRBJ2-7
D gene: .
V gene: TRBV5-1
CDR3 protein: CASSLSGGLGSYEQYF
CDR3 DNA: TGCGCCAGCAGCTTGAGCGGTGGGTTAGGGTCGTACGAGCAGTACTTC

clone size: .
J gene: TRBJ1-4
D gene: .
V gene: TRBV2
CDR3 protein: CASRVGGGMVKKLFF
CDR3 DNA: TGTGCCAGCAGGGTCGGGGGCGGAATGGTTAAAAAACTGTTTTTT

clone size: .
J gene: TRBJ2-1
D gene: TRBD2
V gene: TRBV5-6
CDR3 protein: CASSSKAGGPLETQFF
CDR3 DNA: TGTGCCAGCAGCTCCAAAGCGGGGGGGCCGTTGGAGACCCAGTTCTTC

clone size: .
J gene: TRBJ1-5
D gene: .
V gene: TRBV20-1
CDR3 protein: CSGCSGFYGNQPQHF
CDR3 DNA: TGCAGTGGGTGCTCAGGGTTTTACGGGAATCAGCCCCAGCATTTT

clone size: .
J gene: TRBJ2-5
D gene: TRBD1
V gene: TRBV5-1
CDR3 protein: CASSPSTGSETQYF
CDR3 DNA: TGCGCCAGCAGCCCCTCGACAGGGTCGGAGACCCAGTACTTC

clone size: .
J gene: TRBJ2-7
D gene: .
V gene: TRBV20-1
CDR3 protein: CSASIRNSYEQYF
CDR3 DNA: TGCAGTGCTTCCATTAGGAATTCCTACGAGCAGTACTTC

clone size: few
J gene: TRBJ1-1
D gene: TRBD1
V gene: TRBV2
CDR3 protein: CASKGQGNTEAFF
CDR3 DNA: TGTGCCAGCAAGGGACAGGGTAACACTGAAGCTTTCTTT

clone size: .
J gene: TRBJ2-3
D gene: .
V gene: TRBV20-1
CDR3 protein: CSAREGRASGTDTQYF
CDR3 DNA: TGCAGTGCTAGAGAGGGACGGGCCTCTGGCACAGATACGCAGTATTTT

clone size: .
J gene: TRBJ2-2
D gene: .
V gene: TRBV28
CDR3 protein: CASSLNLGAWNTGELFF
CDR3 DNA: TGTGCCAGCAGTTTAAATCTAGGGGCGTGGAACACCGGGGAGCTGTTTTTT

clone size: .
J gene: TRBJ2-7
D gene: .
V gene: TRBV28
CDR3 protein: CASSTGLISYEQYF
CDR3 DNA: TGTGCCAGCAGTACTGGACTGATCTCCTACGAGCAGTACTTC

clone size: many
J gene: TRBJ1-6
D gene: .
V gene: TRBV5-6
CDR3 protein: CASSLVGPSPLHF
CDR3 DNA: TGTGCCAGCAGCTTGGTAGGTCCTTCACCCCTCCACTTT

clone size: .
J gene: TRBJ2-5
D gene: .
V gene: TRBV11-2
CDR3 protein: CASSLRPAAQETQYF
CDR3 DNA: TGTGCCAGCAGCTTAAGACCAGCCGCTCAAGAGACCCAGTACTTC

clone size: many
J gene: TRBJ2-3
D gene: .
V gene: TRBV29-1
CDR3 protein: CSVEDLVTLAVSTQYF
CDR3 DNA: TGCAGCGTTGAAGATCTGGTGACTCTGGCTGTTAGCACGCAGTATTTT

clone size: .
J gene: TRBJ1-4
D gene: .
V gene: TRBV7-2
CDR3 protein: CASSLEAGENEKLFF
CDR3 DNA: TGTGCCAGCAGCTTAGAGGCAGGGGAGAATGAAAAACTGTTTTTT

clone size: .
J gene: TRBJ2-7
D gene: .
V gene: TRBV4-3
CDR3 protein: CASSQDPQGTYEQYF
CDR3 DNA: TGCGCCAGCAGCCAAGATCCCCAGGGTACCTACGAGCAGTACTTC

clone size: few
J gene: TRBJ1-5
D gene: .
V gene: TRBV5-6
CDR3 protein: CACSSGAVNQPQHF
CDR3 DNA: TGTGCCTGCAGTTCCGGGGCGGTAAATCAGCCCCAGCATTTT

clone size: .
J gene: TRBJ2-1
D gene: TRBD2
V gene: TRBV20-1
CDR3 protein: CSGDEAGGTDEQFF
CDR3 DNA: TGCAGTGGGGATGAGGCGGGGGGCACGGATGAGCAGTTCTTC

clone size: .
J gene: TRBJ2-7
D gene: .
V gene: TRBV7-6
CDR3 protein: CASSLSPAEIYEQYF
CDR3 DNA: TGTGCCAGCAGCTTATCCCCGGCAGAGATCTACGAGCAGTACTTC

clone size: .
J gene: TRBJ1-5
D gene: .
V gene: TRBV6-2/TRBV6-3
CDR3 protein: CASRLTGLPEAPPQHF
CDR3 DNA: TGTGCCAGCAGACTCACGGGACTACCGGAGGCCCCGCCTCAGCATTTT

clone size: .
J gene: TRBJ2-7
D gene: .
V gene: TRBV11-2
CDR3 protein: CASSLDPPGEQYF
CDR3 DNA: TGTGCCAGCAGCTTAGACCCCCCAGGGGAGCAGTACTTC

clone size: few
J gene: TRBJ1-2
D gene: .
V gene: TRBV12-3/TRBV12-4
CDR3 protein: CATLTGSDYGYTF
CDR3 DNA: TGTGCCACCCTGACAGGTTCGGACTATGGCTACACCTTC

clone size: .
J gene: TRBJ1-1
D gene: .
V gene: TRBV7-2
CDR3 protein: CASSLRRINTEAFF
CDR3 DNA: TGTGCCAGCAGCCTTAGACGGATTAACACTGAAGCTTTCTTT

clone size: few
J gene: TRBJ2-5
D gene: .
V gene: TRBV5-1
CDR3 protein: CASSFRGIAETQYF
CDR3 DNA: TGCGCCAGCAGCTTTCGAGGAATCGCAGAGACCCAGTACTTC

clone size: .
J gene: TRBJ2-5
D gene: .
V gene: TRBV9
CDR3 protein: CASSPAGRRGLETQYF
CDR3 DNA: TGTGCCAGCAGCCCCGCAGGCCGACGGGGGTTAGAGACCCAGTACTTC

clone size: .
J gene: TRBJ2-1
D gene: TRBD2
V gene: TRBV29-1
CDR3 protein: CSVNSGAGYNEQFF
CDR3 DNA: TGCAGCGTGAACTCGGGAGCGGGGTACAATGAGCAGTTCTTC

clone size: many
J gene: TRBJ1-2
D gene: .
V gene: TRBV6-5
CDR3 protein: CASSRGLGGDGYTF
CDR3 DNA: TGTGCCAGCAGTCGGGGTCTTGGAGGGGATGGCTACACCTTC

clone size: .
J gene: TRBJ1-2
D gene: .
V gene: TRBV29-1
CDR3 protein: CSADPTVGNYGYTF
CDR3 DNA: TGCAGCGCAGACCCCACGGTGGGGAACTATGGCTACACCTTC

clone size: .
J gene: TRBJ2-1
D gene: .
V gene: TRBV6-5
CDR3 protein: CASSTWGHNEQFF
CDR3 DNA: TGTGCCAGCAGTACGTGGGGACACAATGAGCAGTTCTTC

clone size: .
J gene: TRBJ2-7
D gene: .
V gene: TRBV29-1
CDR3 protein: CSVEDPVYYEQYF
CDR3 DNA: TGCAGCGTTGAAGACCCCGTCTACTACGAGCAGTACTTC

clone size: few
J gene: TRBJ1-2
D gene: .
V gene: TRBV29-1
CDR3 protein: CSVEKRGTKRYNYGYTF
CDR3 DNA: TGCAGCGTTGAAAAAAGGGGGACTAAACGATATAACTATGGCTACACCTTC

clone size: many
J gene: TRBJ1-1
D gene: TRBD1
V gene: TRBV5-1
CDR3 protein: CASSPGGQGGLRNTEAFF
CDR3 DNA: TGCGCCTCCTCCCCGGGGGGACAGGGGGGTCTTCGCAACACTGAAGCTTTCTTT

clone size: many
J gene: TRBJ2-5
D gene: TRBD1
V gene: TRBV29-1
CDR3 protein: CSVARDSQETQYF
CDR3 DNA: TGCAGCGTTGCCCGGGACAGCCAAGAGACCCAGTACTTC

clone size: .
J gene: TRBJ1-1
D gene: .
V gene: TRBV12-3/TRBV12-4
CDR3 protein: CTSSLSRRNTEAFF
CDR3 DNA: TGTACCAGCAGTTTAAGCCGAAGGAACACTGAAGCTTTCTTT

clone size: few
J gene: TRBJ2-3
D gene: TRBD2
V gene: TRBV7-3
CDR3 protein: CASSLPGGITDTQYF
CDR3 DNA: TGTGCCAGCAGCTTACCCGGGGGGATCACAGATACGCAGTATTTT

clone size: .
J gene: TRBJ2-1
D gene: TRBD2
V gene: TRBV7-3
CDR3 protein: CASSRGLAEYNEQFF
CDR3 DNA: TGTGCCAGCAGCAGGGGACTAGCGGAATACAATGAGCAGTTCTTC

clone size: .
J gene: TRBJ2-7
D gene: TRBD1
V gene: TRBV28
CDR3 protein: CTSSLTGGSREQYF
CDR3 DNA: TGTACCAGCAGTTTGACAGGGGGGAGTAGGGAGCAGTACTTC